These T cell receptor beta chains were read from a single sample in a study of patients and donors after allogeneic stem cell transplantation. TCRdb itself ran the RT-PCR reads through MiXCR, one entry per CDR3 protein. The repertoire consists of roughly 140,000 distinct CDR3 sequences, with about 40% occurring once and the leading ten covering 50%. The specimen was blood, either unsorted or a sorted T cell fraction (not recorded which). These receptors came from a human donor who was either an allogeneic HSCT recipient or a stem cell or donor lymphocyte infusion donor (not recorded which). It is not recorded whose cells these are; they may come from a transplant donor. Both conserved end residues are part of each CDR3. The D gene is left open where the match is weak. Clone sizes are given selectively: once, few, many, or a class where the clone is expanded.

>12|TRBV7-3|.|TRBJ2-2|.
TGTGCCAGCAGTGAATTTCGGGGGGAGCTGTTTTTT
CASSEFRGELFF
>17|TRBV7-9|.|TRBJ1-1|TRBD1
TGTGCCAGCCTTTTGGGACGGGACAGGGGCCCTTACACTGAAGCTTTCTTT
CASLLGRDRGPYTEAFF
>13|TRBV12-3/TRBV12-4|few|TRBJ1-2|.
TGTGCCAGCACCGCAGAGGGGGGCTATGGCTACACCTTC
CASTAEGGYGYTF
>17|TRBV7-2|.|TRBJ1-6|TRBD1
TGTGCCAGCAGCTTTGGAGGGGGCAAAGGGCGGAATTCACCCCTCCACTTT
CASSFGGGKGRNSPLHF
>17|TRBV13|.|TRBJ2-1|TRBD2
TGTGCCAGCAGCTGGGGCCTGGAGAGCGGGGGCCCCAAAGAGCAGTTCTTC
CASSWGLESGGPKEQFF
>18|TRBV7-9|.|TRBJ1-6|TRBD1
TGTGCCAGCAGCTCTGGTCTCCTCGGGACAGGGGAGGGATCACCCCTCCACTTT
CASSSGLLGTGEGSPLHF
>15|TRBV12-3/TRBV12-4|few|TRBJ2-1|.
TGTGCCAGCAGACAACTAGAGGACTCCTACAATGAGCAGTTCTTC
CASRQLEDSYNEQFF
>12|TRBV6-2/TRBV6-3|.|TRBJ2-7|.
TGTGCCAGCAGTTACTCGGCGGGAGAGCAGTACTTC
CASSYSAGEQYF
>13|TRBV6-5|few|TRBJ2-1|.
TGTGCCAGCGGTACTAGCTCCTACAATGAGCAGTTCTTC
CASGTSSYNEQFF
>13|TRBV27|many|TRBJ1-2|.
TGTGCCAGCAGTTTCGGAACAGGGAATGGCTACACCTTC
CASSFGTGNGYTF
>13|TRBV12-3/TRBV12-4|.|TRBJ1-6|.
TGTGCCAGCAGTTCCCGGGGTAATTCACCCCTCCACTTT
CASSSRGNSPLHF
>15|TRBV27|.|TRBJ2-1|TRBD2
TGTGCCAGCAGTTTATTCGGCGGGGGCTACAATGAGCAGTTCTTC
CASSLFGGGYNEQFF
>12|TRBV29-1|few|TRBJ1-2|.
TGCAGCGTTGTACGGGCTAACTATGGCTACACCTTC
CSVVRANYGYTF
>14|TRBV7-9|.|TRBJ1-5|.
TGTGCCAGCAGCTTAGCAGGGTACGGACAGCCCCAGCATTTT
CASSLAGYGQPQHF
>16|TRBV20-1|.|TRBJ2-2|TRBD2
TGCAGTGCTAAGACTAGCGGGCCCGCGAACACCGGGGAGCTGTTTTTT
CSAKTSGPANTGELFF
>15|TRBV27|few|TRBJ1-2|.
TGTGCCAGCAGGGTAGGGGGGCCGACGGGCTATGGCTACACCTTC
CASRVGGPTGYGYTF
>14|TRBV5-1|.|TRBJ2-2|.
TGCGCCAGCAGCTTCTTGGACAGACCCGGGGAGCTGTTTTTT
CASSFLDRPGELFF
>14|TRBV6-1|few|TRBJ1-5|.
TGTGCCAGCAGTGAACGGGTGGGCAATCAGCCCCAGCATTTT
CASSERVGNQPQHF
>15|TRBV11-2|.|TRBJ1-5|TRBD1
TGTGCCAGCAGCGAAAACAGGGGGAGGGCGCAGCCCCAGCATTTT
CASSENRGRAQPQHF
>14|TRBV29-1|few|TRBJ1-4|.
TGCAGCGTTGACCCGGGGCTCGGTAATGAAAAACTGTTTTTT
CSVDPGLGNEKLFF
>16|TRBV27|.|TRBJ2-5|TRBD1
TGTGCCAGCAGTTTACAGGTCGGGACAGGGAGCGAGACCCAGTACTTC
CASSLQVGTGSETQYF
>12|TRBV2|.|TRBJ2-5|.
TGTGCCAGCATAGCGACCTCCCGGACCCAGTACTTC
CASIATSRTQYF
>15|TRBV6-5|.|TRBJ1-5|TRBD1
TGTGCCAGCAGCCGCAGGGGGGGCGGGGATCAGCCCCAGCATTTT
CASSRRGGGDQPQHF
>15|TRBV12-3/TRBV12-4|few|TRBJ1-2|.
TGTGCCAGCAGGCTCCGGGGCCTCGGTCCGTATGGCTACACCTTC
CASRLRGLGPYGYTF
>14|TRBV5-6|.|TRBJ2-5|TRBD2
TGTGTCAGCAGCTCCCCTGGGGGGGGAGAGACCCAGTACTTC
CVSSSPGGGETQYF
>17|TRBV12-2|once|TRBJ1-5|.
TGTGCAAGTCGCGGCACAGGGTCGCGACTTAGCAATCAGCCCCAGCATTTT
CASRGTGSRLSNQPQHF
>16|TRBV5-5|.|TRBJ1-1|TRBD1
TGTGCCAGCAGCCTGGGGGCAGGGGGCATGAACACTGAAGCTTTCTTT
CASSLGAGGMNTEAFF
>17|TRBV20-1|few|TRBJ2-1|TRBD2
TGCAGTGCTAGAGAGGTAGCGGGCCAACCCTTCTACAATGAGCAGTTCTTC
CSAREVAGQPFYNEQFF
>15|TRBV27|.|TRBJ2-7|TRBD2
TGTGCCAGCAGGAAAATTATAGCGGGGGCGTACGAGCAGTACTTC
CASRKIIAGAYEQYF
>16|TRBV6-1|.|TRBJ2-5|TRBD1
TGTGCCAGCAGTGAAGGGACAGGGGAGTACCAAGAGACCCAGTACTTC
CASSEGTGEYQETQYF
>15|TRBV5-5|.|TRBJ2-7|.
TGTGCCAGCAGCTTGAGCAGGTGGCGTGAGTACGAGCAGTACTTC
CASSLSRWREYEQYF
>15|TRBV7-8|.|TRBJ1-5|.
TGTGCCAGCAGCGCCCGGGACTTCAACAATCAGCCCCAGCATTTT
CASSARDFNNQPQHF
>17|TRBV4-3|.|TRBJ2-3|TRBD2
TGCGCCAGCAGCCAAGTCCACCGGGGGGGGACCACAGATACGCAGTATTTT
CASSQVHRGGTTDTQYF
>14|TRBV3-1|.|TRBJ2-7|TRBD2
TGTGCCAGCAGCCAAAAAGGGACTAGTGACGAGCAGTACTTC
CASSQKGTSDEQYF
>13|TRBV7-2|many|TRBJ1-1|.
TGTGCCAGCAGCTTAGACCAGAACACTGAAGCTTTCTTT
CASSLDQNTEAFF
>14|TRBV27|few|TRBJ1-1|.
TGTGCCAGCAGTCCCGACCCCTTCCGGACTGAAGCTTTCTTT
CASSPDPFRTEAFF
>15|TRBV12-3/TRBV12-4|.|TRBJ1-6|.
TGTGCCAGCAGTTTCTGGGGGATAAGTCACTCACCCCTCCACTTT
CASSFWGISHSPLHF
>12|TRBV6-5|.|TRBJ2-5|TRBD1
TGTGCCAGCAGCCCGGACAGGGCCCGCGAGGACTTC
CASSPDRAREDF
>16|TRBV3-1|few|TRBJ2-1|TRBD1
TGTGCCAGCAGCCTGGTCCCGGGACAGGGCTACAATGAGCAGTTCTTC
CASSLVPGQGYNEQFF
>17|TRBV3-1|.|TRBJ2-5|TRBD2
TGTGCCAGCAGCCAAGATTGGGCGGGGGGCAATACGGAGACCCAGTACTTC
CASSQDWAGGNTETQYF
>16|TRBV6-5|.|TRBJ2-3|.
TGTGCCAGAAGGGACTGCCATTTACCCAGCACAGATACGCAGTATTTT
CARRDCHLPSTDTQYF
>16|TRBV20-1|.|TRBJ2-2|TRBD1
TGCAGTGCTAGAGTCATGACAGGGTCTAACACCGGGGAGCTGTTTTTT
CSARVMTGSNTGELFF
>16|TRBV5-1|.|TRBJ2-2|.
TGCGCCAGCAGCTTGGTCCCGGGGGGCCGGACCGGGGAGCTGTTTTTT
CASSLVPGGRTGELFF
>14|TRBV12-3/TRBV12-4|many|TRBJ1-1|TRBD1
TGTGCCAGCAGGGGACAGGGGGCCCCAACTGAAGCTTTCTTT
CASRGQGAPTEAFF